A single sample is the source of the 17 T cell receptor beta chains below, sequenced in a study of beta chain features in type 1 diabetes. What was sequenced were expressed TCRB transcripts, since all of the isolated RNA had been reverse transcribed. Using immunoSEQ multiplex PCR, the repertoire was profiled, and TCRdb retains in-frame clones only, with some absent. Here the sample spans hundreds of thousands of clones, roughly 14% being singletons. Sequenced input: naive CD4+ T cells from blood. These TCRs come from a man aged 25-40 years in good health.

The V call is TRBV4-3, the J call TRBJ1-2; D unresolved. The CDR3 contains 13 residues. Between the trimmed V and J ends, which lost 1 base and 1 base, there was a span of 4 bases. Germline V gives CDR1 LGHNA, CDR2 YSLEER. CDR3 coding DNA: TGCGCCAGCAGCCAAGCTATTAACTATGGCTACACCTTC. It encodes CASSQAINYGYTF.

The CDR3 is CSIRRTNTDTQYF. The CDR3 nucleotides read TGCAGCATAAGACGGACAAACACAGATACGCAGTATTTT. The V call is TRBV29-1, the J call TRBJ2-3, with D possibly matching TRBD1 (5 bases). The ends were cut back, 8 bases at V and 2 bases at J, with 14 bases in the middle. CDR1 SQVTM and CDR2 ANQGSEA come from the germline V gene. This CDR3 region has 13 residues.

The CDR3 DNA sequence: TGCGCCAGCAGCCAAGAAGCTTTCACTGAAGCTTTCTTT. Encoded protein: CASSQEAFTEAFF. J is TRBJ1-1 and V is TRBV4-1; D is uncertain. CDR3 length equals 13 residues. Deletions cut 0 bases from V and 4 bases from J, with 6 bases between. Germline CDR1 reads MGHRA; CDR2 reads YSYEKL.

This clone has more than one count but fewer than ten. The chain combines TRBV7-9 with TRBJ1-2, with no clear D. The V gene lost 5 bases and the J gene lost 6 bases, with 13 bases spanning the gap. This CDR3 is 13 amino acids long. Germline CDR1 is SEHNR and CDR2 is FQNEAQ (reference sequence). DNA of the CDR3: TGTGCCAGCAGCAGATCCGGGAGGAATGGCTACACCTTC. Its translation: CASSRSGRNGYTF.

The table lists this clone with a few counts. The chain has TRBV15 and TRBJ1-2; D unresolved. This CDR3 is built from 16 residues. With 1 base removed from V and 2 bases from J, the gap between germline ends came to 14 bases. The germline gives CDR1 LNHNV, CDR2 YYDKDF (reference sequence). CDR3 protein: CATSRGGQSQNYGYTF. The CDR3 DNA reads as TGTGCCACCAGCAGAGGCGGGCAGAGTCAGAACTATGGCTACACCTTC.

This clone occurred a few times. The chain couples TRBV29-1 to TRBJ1-4; possibly TRBD1 for D (5 bases). Per germline, CDR1 SQVTM and CDR2 ANQGSEA. The CDR3 spans 14 residues. V was cut by 6 bases and J by 7 bases, with 18 bases left in between. CDR3 sequence: CSVLAGGNSEKLFF. The CDR3, as DNA: TGCAGCGTCCTCGCCGGGGGAAACAGTGAAAAACTGTTTTTT.

This clone was picked up many times. Other nucleotide sequences from this sample produce the same CDR3. V usage is TRBV7-9 and J usage is TRBJ2-3; D call uncertain. Trimming stripped 1 base from V and 4 bases from J, with 3 bases between. Germline CDR1 SEHNR, CDR2 FQNEAQ (reference sequence). CDR3 size: 12 residues. The CDR3 here is CASSLVADTQYF. CDR3 nucleotides: TGTGCCAGCAGCTTAGTAGCAGATACGCAGTATTTT.

This rearrangement joins TRBV7-9 to TRBJ1-6, with D unclear. The CDR3 runs to 13 residues. Trimming shortened V by 5 bases and J by 10 bases, and 12 bases separated the two germline ends. Germline CDR1 SEHNR, CDR2 FQNEAQ (reference sequence). The chain's CDR3 is CASSPLHGSPLHF. Here the CDR3 DNA reads TGTGCCAGCAGCCCCCTCCATGGCTCACCCCTCCACTTT.

V and J are TRBV11-3 and TRBJ1-2, with 7 bases matching TRBD1. The J segment lost 3 bases and the V segment lost 1 base, leaving 5 bases of the junction unmatched. The CDR3 is 15 residues long. Germline loops: CDR1 SGHNT, CDR2 YENEEA. CDR3 nucleotide sequence: TGTGCCAGCAGCTTAGCTACAGGGGACTACTATGGCTACACCTTC. Translated: CASSLATGDYYGYTF.

This rearrangement joins TRBV6-5 to TRBJ2-7; 11 nucleotides match TRBD2. The V and J ends lost 5 bases and 12 bases, in that order; junction bases with no gene match: 9. The CDR3 sequence is 13 residues long. Germline CDR1 reads MNHEY; CDR2 reads SVGAGI. This CDR3 reads CASSTGTSGRRYF. DNA of the CDR3: TGTGCCAGCAGTACCGGGACTAGCGGACGGCGGTACTTC.

V usage is TRBV7-8 and J usage is TRBJ2-2, with D perhaps matching TRBD1 or TRBD2 (5 bases each). The germline V gene encodes CDR1 SGHVS and CDR2 FQNEAQ. The CDR3 is made up of 14 amino acids. V was trimmed by 2 bases and J by 4 bases, leaving 8 bases between them. CDR3 coding DNA: TGTGCCAGCAGCTTAACGGGGCCCACCGGGGAGCTGTTTTTT. This translates into CASSLTGPTGELFF.

This chain joins TRBV6-6 and TRBJ1-2; D ambiguous. The CDR3 is 13 residues long. V was clipped by 4 bases and J by 4 bases, with 10 bases between them. CDR1 MNHNY and CDR2 SVGAGI come from the germline V gene (reference sequence). The CDR3 reads CASSSDGVYGYTF. The DNA for the CDR3 is TGTGCCAGCAGTTCGGACGGGGTCTATGGCTACACCTTC.

There are a few counts of this clone. This sequence joins TRBV5-6 and TRBJ2-5; 12 nucleotides line up with TRBD2. V shed 4 bases, J shed 2 bases, and the junction held 9 bases outside the gene matches. CDR3 length: 17 residues. Germline CDR1 and CDR2: SGHDT and YYEEEE. As DNA, the CDR3 is TGTGCCAGCAGCCTGATTACTAGCGGGGGGCTACAAGAGACCCAGTACTTC. It yields the protein CASSLITSGGLQETQYF.

This clone has only a few counts. This chain connects TRBV25-1 to TRBJ2-1; TRBD1 agrees at 9 bases. Germline CDR1 is MGHDK and CDR2 is SYGVNS. The length of the CDR3 is 14 residues. The V gene end was trimmed by 3 bases and the J gene end by 8 bases; junction bases not matched to a gene: 5. The CDR3 nucleotides are TGTGCCAGCAGTGACCACGACAGGGGGGATGAGCAGTTCTTC. Its translation is CASSDHDRGDEQFF.

The genes are TRBV5-1 and TRBJ2-7, with D perhaps TRBD1 (6 bases). This CDR3 comprises 14 residues. Trimming took 0 bases from V and 5 from J, leaving 12 bases between them. From germline, CDR1 is SGHRS and CDR2 YFSETQ. The CDR3 here is CASSLVSGADEQYF. The CDR3 DNA is TGCGCCAGCAGCTTGGTTTCAGGGGCGGACGAGCAGTACTTC.

This clone was seen a few times. The CDR3 spells CASSIDIPAEQFF. CDR3 in DNA: TGTGCCAGTAGTATAGATATCCCTGCAGAGCAGTTCTTC. The chain couples TRBV19 to TRBJ2-1; no clear D. Looked up from germline, CDR1 is LNHDA and CDR2 is SQIVND (reference sequence). The CDR3 runs 13 residues. Trimming shortened V by 0 bases and J by 10 bases, and 10 bases separated the two germline ends.

The chain has TRBV7-9 and TRBJ1-2; 7 bases map to TRBD1. The V gene end was trimmed by 5 bases and the J gene end by 3 bases; junction bases not matched to a gene: 9. This CDR3 spans 15 amino acids. Germline V CDR1 and CDR2: SEHNR, FQNEAQ (reference sequence). CDR3 residues: CASSPRQGLDYGYTF. The CDR3 nucleotides are TGTGCCAGCAGCCCCCGACAGGGATTGGACTATGGCTACACCTTC.